The next 27 T cell receptor beta chains were all read from a single sample in a study of CXCR3-negative and CXCR3-positive naive CD8 T cells. Researchers prepared the TRB cDNA libraries using 5' RACE with UMI labels. No DNA is given; TCRdb re-called the 5' RACE reads and lists each CDR3 protein once. The specimen's table records over 6,500 distinct CDR3 sequences. Sequencing was performed on naive CXCR3- CD8+ T cells from blood. Described subset: CD45RO-CCR7+CD27+CD95- naive CD8+ T cells lacking CXCR3 (TNR3-). Receptors were obtained from a human donor in good health. Some clones in this sample may be carry-over from other donors' samples.

This chain connects TRBV6-2 or TRBV6-3 to TRBJ2-5; TCRdb picks TRBD2, but there is no DNA to check that call. The CDR3 totals 19 residues. Germline V gives CDR1 MNHEY, CDR2 SVGEGT. The CDR3 sequence: CASSYSRLAGARGQETQYF.

CDR3 protein: CASSGRGPTSNYGYTF. V and J are TRBV2 and TRBJ1-2; TCRdb designates TRBD1, a call that cannot be tested without DNA. CDR3 length equals 16 residues. Germline V gene sequence: CDR1 SNHLY, CDR2 FYNNEI.

V usage is TRBV19 and J usage is TRBJ2-1; TCRdb gives TRBD2 as the D gene, but with no DNA this cannot be confirmed. The germline V gene has CDR1 LNHDA and CDR2 SQIVND (reference sequence). The CDR3 has 16 amino acids. The CDR3 here is CASSIGGLAGYNEQFF.

The chain has TRBV29-1 and TRBJ2-1; without DNA, the TCRdb call of TRBD1 cannot be checked. The CDR3 has 13 amino acids. Germline V gives CDR1 SQVTM, CDR2 ANQGSEA. CDR3: CSPRIGQVNEQFF.

Considering frequency, this clonotype is medium-sized. The chain carries TRBV25-1 and TRBJ2-3; TCRdb's assignment of TRBD1 cannot be checked, as there is no DNA. This CDR3 spans 14 amino acids. The germline gives CDR1 MGHDK, CDR2 SYGVNS. The CDR3 protein is CASSDGTGTDTQYF.

This sequence joins TRBV29-1 and TRBJ1-5. This CDR3 has 11 amino acids. Germline CDR1 reads SQVTM; CDR2 reads ANQGSEA. The CDR3 protein is CSVGNNQPQHF.

This clonotype is deemed medium-sized by its frequency. The rearrangement links TRBV9 to TRBJ2-2. The CDR3 is 15 amino acids. Germline V lookup: CDR1 SGDLS, CDR2 YYNGEE. CDR3 sequence: CASSVGGANTGELFF.

The CDR3 here is CASSPRTGGEHNEQFF. This chain links TRBV27 with TRBJ2-1; TCRdb indicates TRBD1, and absent DNA this call remains unverified. The germline CDR1 and CDR2 sequences are MNHEY and SMNVEV (reference sequence). The CDR3 consists of 16 residues.

The chain combines TRBV27 with TRBJ2-7; TCRdb's D gene call, TRBD2, goes unchecked for lack of DNA. The CDR3 spans 15 residues. From germline, CDR1 is MNHEY and CDR2 SMNVEV (reference sequence). The CDR3 sequence: CASSTGTSGTNEQYF.

The gene calls are TRBV14 and TRBJ2-3; the D gene TCRdb calls, TRBD2, cannot be checked with no DNA. The germline V gene has CDR1 SGHDN and CDR2 FVKESK. This CDR3 is 15 amino acids long. The CDR3 is CASSLGTTRADTQYF.

V and J are TRBV20-1 and TRBJ2-7; TCRdb's D call of TRBD2 is untestable without DNA. The CDR3 spans 17 residues. Germline V CDR1 and CDR2: DFQATT, SNEGSKA (reference sequence). The CDR3 spells CSAVNSLVSGDSYEQYF.

The chain recombines TRBV7-2 with TRBJ2-5; TCRdb selects TRBD2, and the lack of DNA leaves this call unchecked. The germline V gene encodes CDR1 SGHTA and CDR2 FQGNSA. CDR3 size: 15 residues. The CDR3 region is CASRTGTSGQETQYF.

V gene TRBV20-1 combines with J gene TRBJ1-1. The CDR3 consists of 15 residues. Germline V lookup: CDR1 DFQATT, CDR2 SNEGSKA (reference sequence). CDR3 amino acids: CSARDRRLLDTEAFF.

The chain couples TRBV27 to TRBJ2-1; there is no DNA to check the TCRdb D call of TRBD2. The length of the CDR3 is 16 residues. Per germline, CDR1 MNHEY and CDR2 SMNVEV (reference sequence). The CDR3 sequence: CASSSLAGRLYNEQFF.

This clonotype is classed as medium-sized by frequency. This chain links TRBV4-1 with TRBJ2-2. The CDR3 has 14 residues. Germline CDR1 reads MGHRA; CDR2 reads YSYEKL. CDR3 in amino acids: CASSQGRDTGELFF.

Considering frequency, this clonotype is medium-sized. The chain carries TRBV29-1 and TRBJ1-1; TCRdb lists TRBD1, though no DNA is available to test this call. Germline lookup yields CDR1 SQVTM and CDR2 ANQGSEA. CDR3 length: 12 amino acids. This chain's CDR3 is CSARLLNTEAFF.

According to its frequency, this clonotype is medium-sized. This CDR3 reads CASSQPGGGRHAQYF. The V gene is TRBV4-1, the J gene TRBJ2-3; absent DNA, TCRdb's TRBD1 call cannot be checked. The CDR3 consists of 15 residues. Germline V gene sequence: CDR1 MGHRA, CDR2 YSYEKL.

Considering frequency, this clonotype is medium-sized (0.01 to 0.1%). V usage is TRBV28 and J usage is TRBJ2-7; TCRdb's assignment of TRBD1 cannot be checked, as there is no DNA. This CDR3 contains 12 residues. Germline CDR1 MDHEN, CDR2 SYDVKM. CDR3 protein: CASSGTASEQYF. The complete variable domain, with remaining parts taken from reference TRBV28 and TRBJ2-7, reads DVKVTQSSRYLVKRTGEKVFLECVQDMDHENMFWYRQDPGLGLRLIYFSYDVKMKEKGDIPEGYSVSREKKERFSLILESASTNQTSMYLCASSGTASEQYFGPGTRLTVT.

This clonotype registers medium-sized by frequency. The V call is TRBV24-1, the J call TRBJ2-3; TCRdb outputs TRBD1, but without DNA this stays unchecked. CDR3 length equals 16 residues. CDR1 is KGHDR and CDR2 is SFDVKD in the germline V gene. CDR3 protein: CATSGKETGLSDTQYF.

This rearrangement joins TRBV5-6 to TRBJ2-3; TCRdb's D call, TRBD1, is unchecked because there is no DNA. This CDR3 spans 11 amino acids. From germline, CDR1 is SGHDT and CDR2 YYEEEE. CDR3 protein: CASSLGSAQYF.

CDR3 protein: CASSYLTSTDTQYF. The rearrangement uses TRBV6-6 and TRBJ2-3. This CDR3 contains 14 residues. Per the germline V gene, CDR1 is MNHNY and CDR2 is SVGAGI (reference sequence).

This clonotype ranks as medium-sized (0.01 to 0.1%) in terms of frequency. The rearrangement joins TRBV20-1 to TRBJ2-1; TCRdb returns TRBD1, unconfirmable since there is no DNA. The CDR3 covers 16 residues. From germline, CDR1 is DFQATT and CDR2 SNEGSKA (reference sequence). The CDR3 is CSANGRDRAVYNEQFF.

This clonotype is identified as medium-sized from frequency. The CDR3 loop is CASRGSDRYEQYF. The rearrangement links TRBV28 to TRBJ2-7; without DNA, the TCRdb call of TRBD1 cannot be checked. The germline V gene has CDR1 MDHEN and CDR2 SYDVKM. The CDR3 runs to 13 residues.

Its frequency marks this clonotype as medium-sized (0.01 to 0.1%). J is TRBJ1-1 and V is TRBV29-1. Germline V gives CDR1 SQVTM, CDR2 ANQGSEA. The CDR3 sequence is 11 residues long. The chain's CDR3 is CSVAQNTEAFF.

This chain links TRBV20-1 with TRBJ2-1; without DNA, the TCRdb call of TRBD2 cannot be checked. The germline V gene encodes CDR1 DFQATT and CDR2 SNEGSKA (reference sequence). The CDR3 covers 18 residues. CDR3 region: CSAGTSGRARREYNEQFF.

This chain uses TRBV7-3 with TRBJ2-3; as DNA is missing, the TRBD1 call by TCRdb cannot be tested. This CDR3 spans 15 amino acids. Germline lookup yields CDR1 SGHTA and CDR2 FQGTGA. The CDR3 loop is CASSGTGSFTDTQYF.

Its frequency marks this clonotype as medium-sized. The chain combines TRBV7-9 with TRBJ2-1. Germline V gives CDR1 SEHNR, CDR2 FQNEAQ (reference sequence). The CDR3 length is 14 residues. CDR3 sequence: CASSSRDSYNEQFF.